This TCR beta chain was identified in a study of STAT3 mutations in large granular lymphocyte leukemia. This clone was detected a few times. Its antigen is undetermined. Findings of the study overall: Every T-LGLL patient had at least one immunodominant TCRbeta clonotype.

TCRdb's table, derived via immunoSEQ multiplex PCR, lists solely in-frame clones and lacks some. The data show approximately 25,000 clones, with approximately 94% seen just once and more than 6% held by the top ten. CDR1 is MNHNY, CDR2 SVGAGI, per germline (reference sequence). The CDR3 runs 14 residues. V gave up 6 bases and J gave up 5 bases; unmatched junction bases: 1. The receptor's source is a man aged 35-49 years with T-cell large granular lymphocyte leukemia. Some clones in this sample may be carry-over from other donors' samples. The sample was peripheral blood mononuclear cells. The chain links TRBV6-6 to TRBJ2-2, with 12 bases lining up with TRBD2. In nucleotides, the CDR3 is TGTGCCAGCAGAGGACTAGCGGGGACCGGGGAGCTGTTTTTT. Its translation: CASRGLAGTGELFF.